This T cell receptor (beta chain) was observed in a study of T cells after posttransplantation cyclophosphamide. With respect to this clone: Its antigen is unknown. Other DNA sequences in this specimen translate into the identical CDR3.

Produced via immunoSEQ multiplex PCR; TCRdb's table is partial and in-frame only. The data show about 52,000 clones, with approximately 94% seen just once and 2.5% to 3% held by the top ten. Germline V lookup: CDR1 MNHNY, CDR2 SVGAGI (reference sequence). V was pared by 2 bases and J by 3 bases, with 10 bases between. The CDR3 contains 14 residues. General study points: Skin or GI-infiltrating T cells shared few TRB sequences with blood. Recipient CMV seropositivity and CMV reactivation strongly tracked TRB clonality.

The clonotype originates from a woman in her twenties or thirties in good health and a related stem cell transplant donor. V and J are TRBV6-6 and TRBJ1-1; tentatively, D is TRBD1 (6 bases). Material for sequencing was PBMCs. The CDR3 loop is CASSYRGGDTEAFF. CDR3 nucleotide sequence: TGTGCCAGCAGTTACAGGGGGGGCGACACTGAAGCTTTCTTT.